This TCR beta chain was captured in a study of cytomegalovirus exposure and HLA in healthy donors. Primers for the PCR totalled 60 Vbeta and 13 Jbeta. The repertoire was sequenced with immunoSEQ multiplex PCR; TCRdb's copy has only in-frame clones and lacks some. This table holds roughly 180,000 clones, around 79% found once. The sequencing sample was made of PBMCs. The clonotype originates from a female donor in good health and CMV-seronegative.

The CDR3 region has the DNA TGTGCCAGCAGCGAAAATACTGGAGCCTGCACAGATACGCAGTATTTT. Protein product: CASSENTGACTDTQYF. The J gene is TRBJ2-3, the V gene TRBV9; D unresolved. The CDR3 totals 16 residues. Germline V gene sequence: CDR1 SGDLS, CDR2 YYNGEE. Trimming pared 3 bases from V and 1 base from J, leaving 15 bases between. Using reference TRBV9 and TRBJ2-3 for the parts outside the CDR3, the full variable domain is DSGVTQTPKHLITATGQRVTLRCSPRSGDLSVYWYQQSLDQGLQFLIQYYNGEERAKGNILERFSAQQFPDLHSELNLSSLELGDSALYFCASSENTGACTDTQYFGPGTRLTVL.